Below, 17 T cell receptor beta chains from the same sample are listed, as sequenced in a study of T cell repertoires in cytomegalovirus infection. TCRdb re-analysed the reads in MiXCR, keeping a single row per CDR3 protein. The table lists roughly 860,000 distinct CDR3 sequences, around a third of them singletons. No antigen has been identified for these receptors. The material was cultured CD8+ T cells from PBMCs, obtained from culture after CMV antigen stimulation. The source of these receptors is a human donor in good health (CMV status not recorded). Some clones in this sample may be carry-over from other donors' samples.

This clonotype was observed many times. The genes are TRBV7-6 and TRBJ2-6; possible D gene TRBD2, 6 bases. The germline V gene encodes CDR1 SGHVS and CDR2 FNYEAQ. The CDR3 extends over 22 amino acids. Trimming cost V 2 bases and J 0 bases, with 26 bases left between them. The CDR3 DNA reads as TGTGCCAGCAGCTTATTAGGGGCCGGGACTCCGCGGACTCCCTCTGGGGCCAACGTCCTGACTTTC. Translating gives CASSLLGAGTPRTPSGANVLTF.

This clonotype was found a few times. The chain employs TRBV12-3 or TRBV12-4 and TRBJ2-1, with D perhaps being TRBD1 or TRBD2 (5 bases each). The length of the CDR3 is 15 residues. The V end lost 3 bases, the J end lost 3 bases, and 12 bases lay between the germline ends. The CDR3 region is CASSLSRGLYNEQFF. CDR3 DNA: TGTGCCAGCAGTTTGTCCCGGGGCCTCTACAATGAGCAGTTCTTC.

The chain carries TRBV15 and TRBJ2-3; TRBD2 agrees at 7 bases. Germline CDR1 and CDR2: LNHNV and YYDKDF (reference sequence). CDR3 length equals 12 residues. V gave up 6 bases and J gave up 6 bases; unmatched junction bases: 3. CDR3 sequence reads: CATSTSVDTQYF. CDR3 sequence (DNA): TGTGCCACCAGTACTAGCGTCGATACGCAGTATTTT.

The J gene is TRBJ2-3, the V gene TRBV24-1; tentative D call: TRBD2 (6 bases). The CDR3 is 14 amino acids. Trimming cost V 3 bases and J 0 bases, with 6 bases left between them. The germline CDR1 and CDR2 sequences are KGHDR and SFDVKD. The CDR3 coding sequence is TGTGCCACCAGTGATAGCGGGAGCACAGATACGCAGTATTTT. Residues: CATSDSGSTDTQYF.

This clonotype was seen just once. The J gene is TRBJ1-5, the V gene TRBV2; TRBD1 might be the D (5 bases). The CDR3 runs 19 residues. CDR1 is SNHLY, CDR2 FYNNEI, per germline. Trimming cost V 2 bases and J 5 bases, with 25 bases left between them. CDR3 protein: CASSETASGREVGHQPQHF. In DNA, the CDR3 is TGTGCCAGCAGTGAAACGGCGTCAGGGAGGGAGGTTGGCCATCAGCCCCAGCATTTT.

This clonotype was picked up a small number of times. The rearrangement joins TRBV7-9 to TRBJ2-3; D not resolved. Germline CDR1 and CDR2: SEHNR and FQNEAQ (reference sequence). The CDR3 has 16 residues. V was shortened by 0 bases and J by 4 bases, with 14 bases between the two germline ends. CDR3 in amino acids: CASSLAGLTVPDTQYF. The CDR3 region has the DNA TGTGCCAGCAGCTTAGCGGGATTGACGGTCCCAGATACGCAGTATTTT.

This clonotype has at least ten counts. The chain is built from TRBV6-2 or TRBV6-3 and TRBJ2-3, with unresolved D. Germline V gene sequence: CDR1 MNHEY, CDR2 SVGEGT. Trimming left V 1 base short and J 4 bases short, with 9 bases between. CDR3 size: 14 residues. Written as DNA, the CDR3 is TGTGCCAGCAGTTACTTTGGACCCCCAGATACGCAGTATTTT. This translates into CASSYFGPPDTQYF.

This clonotype was observed a few times. The chain joins TRBV6-5 to TRBJ2-3; 7 nucleotides align to TRBD2. From germline, CDR1 is MNHEY and CDR2 SVGAGI. J lost 7 bases, V lost 6 bases, and 7 bases had no gene match. The CDR3 runs 13 residues. The CDR3 sequence is CASSPPGGNTQYF. Here the CDR3 DNA reads TGTGCCAGCAGCCCGCCGGGGGGAAATACGCAGTATTTT.

This rearrangement joins TRBV3-1 to TRBJ1-1, with D possibly TRBD1 on 5 matching bases. Looked up from germline, CDR1 is LGHDT and CDR2 is YNNKEL (reference sequence). V lost 1 base and J lost 3, with 15 bases in between. The CDR3 sequence is 16 residues long. CDR3 region: CASSQGTLGRDTEAFF. CDR3 bases: TGTGCCAGCAGCCAAGGGACTCTGGGCAGGGACACTGAAGCTTTCTTT.

This chain links TRBV5-6 with TRBJ1-5; D possibly corresponds to TRBD1 (5 bases). The germline CDR1 and CDR2 sequences are SGHDT and YYEEEE. This CDR3 spans 14 amino acids. Trimming took 4 bases from V and 9 from J, leaving 17 bases between them. CDR3 in amino acids: CASSTGTGARPQHF. The CDR3 DNA reads TGTGCCAGCAGCACCGGGACCGGAGCCCGGCCCCAGCATTTT.

This clonotype was detected only a few times. The rearrangement uses TRBV2 and TRBJ2-1; D is uncertain. V was cut by 0 bases and J by 7 bases, with 7 bases left in between. This CDR3 region has 13 residues. Germline CDR1 reads SNHLY; CDR2 reads FYNNEI. CDR3 residues: CASSEAPRNEQFF. CDR3 in DNA: TGTGCCAGCAGTGAAGCGCCCAGAAATGAGCAGTTCTTC.

The chain uses TRBV5-6 and TRBJ1-5, with 10 bases aligning to TRBD1. V shed 4 bases and J 6 bases; nucleotides not matched to a gene: 7. Germline CDR1 and CDR2: SGHDT and YYEEEE. CDR3 length: 15 residues. CDR3 bases: TGTGCCAGCAGCACCGGGACAGGGGTTAGTCAGCCCCAGCATTTT. It is translated as CASSTGTGVSQPQHF.

The chain has TRBV27 and TRBJ2-7; the D call may be TRBD1 or TRBD2 (6 bases each). V lost 10 bases and J lost 3, with 16 bases in between. CDR3 length equals 13 residues. Per germline, CDR1 MNHEY and CDR2 SMNVEV (reference sequence). The CDR3 sequence is CATHGGNGYEQYF. DNA for the CDR3: TGTGCCACCCACGGGGGCAATGGCTACGAGCAGTACTTC.

This chain uses TRBV4-2 with TRBJ2-2, with 11 nucleotides matching TRBD2. Trimming took 0 bases from V and 6 from J; bases not matched to a gene: 3. The CDR3 totals 16 residues. Per germline, CDR1 LGHNA and CDR2 YNFKEQ. This CDR3 reads CASSQDFSGGAGELFF. In DNA form, the CDR3 reads TGTGCCAGCAGCCAAGATTTTAGCGGGGGGGCCGGGGAGCTGTTTTTT.

The CDR3 DNA follows: TGTGCCAGCAGCTTAGCGGGGCGGGCCATCACAGATACGCAGTATTTT. Translated, it gives CASSLAGRAITDTQYF. This chain joins TRBV7-2 and TRBJ2-3; perhaps D is TRBD1 or TRBD2 (5 bases each). V was clipped by 0 bases and J by 2 bases, with 12 bases between them. Germline V gives CDR1 SGHTA, CDR2 FQGNSA. CDR3 length: 16 residues. Full variable domain (remainder filled in from reference TRBV7-2 and TRBJ2-3): GAGVSQSPSNKVTEKGKDVELRCDPISGHTALYWYRQSLGQGLEFLIYFQGNSAPDKSGLPSDRFSAERTGGSVSTLTIQRTQQEDSAVYLCASSLAGRAITDTQYFGPGTRLTVL.

The chain employs TRBV2 and TRBJ1-1; 7 nucleotides agree with TRBD1. The trim removed 1 base at V and 3 bases at J, leaving 8 bases unmatched. This CDR3 spans 16 amino acids. Germline V gene sequence: CDR1 SNHLY, CDR2 FYNNEI. The DNA of the CDR3 is TGTGCCAGCAGTGAAGGTTTGACAGGGACGCACACTGAAGCTTTCTTT. This codes for CASSEGLTGTHTEAFF. Full variable domain (missing parts from reference TRBV2 and TRBJ1-1): EPEVTQTPSHQVTQMGQEVILRCVPISNHLYFYWYRQILGQKVEFLVSFYNNEISEKSEIFDDQFSVERPDGSNFTLKIRSTKLEDSAMYFCASSEGLTGTHTEAFFGQGTRLTVV.

This clonotype occurred once. The V call is TRBV28, the J call TRBJ1-6; tentative D call: TRBD1 (5 bases). V gave up 6 bases and J gave up 6 bases, with 12 bases separating them. The length of the CDR3 is 14 residues. Germline-derived CDR1 and CDR2 are MDHEN and SYDVKM. In DNA form, the CDR3 reads TGTGCCAGCAGCCCCGACAGTTTTAATTCACCCCTCCACTTT. Protein product: CASSPDSFNSPLHF.